A single sample is the source of the 7 T cell receptor beta chains below, sequenced in a study of shared clonotypes between healthy human individuals. Sequenced by immunoSEQ multiplex PCR; TCRdb stores in-frame clones only, minus some. In the table there are fewer than 600,000 clones, less than 85% of which are singletons. The source material was PBMCs. These receptors were collected from a woman aged 40 to 50 in good health. Some clones in this sample may be carry-over from other donors' samples.

This rearrangement joins TRBV5-1 to TRBJ2-2; D tentatively reads TRBD1 or TRBD2 (6 bases each). There are 14 residues in the CDR3. Germline lookup yields CDR1 SGHRS and CDR2 YFSETQ. Trimming left V 2 bases short and J 5 bases short, with 10 bases between. CDR3 loop: CASSFSGATGELFF. The CDR3 DNA reads TGCGCCAGCAGCTTCTCGGGGGCGACCGGGGAGCTGTTTTTT.

This clone has more than one count but fewer than ten. The chain links TRBV6-4 to TRBJ2-1; 14 bases align to TRBD2. The V segment lost 3 bases and the J segment 8 bases; nucleotides outside the gene matches: 6. This CDR3 has 16 amino acids. Germline V lookup: CDR1 MRHNA, CDR2 SNTAGT. In DNA, the CDR3 is TGTGCCAGCAGTGAGGCCGGGACTAGCGGGAGCTATGAGCAGTTCTTC. Protein sequence: CASSEAGTSGSYEQFF.

The chain joins TRBV30 to TRBJ1-6; possible D gene TRBD1, 6 bases. CDR1 and CDR2 from the germline V gene are GTSNPN and SVGIG (reference sequence). V lost 3 bases, J lost 4 bases, and 10 bases lay in between. The CDR3 runs 14 residues. The chain's CDR3 is CAWRAGVYNSPLHF. The CDR3 nucleotides read TGTGCCTGGAGGGCAGGGGTTTATAATTCACCCCTCCACTTT.

The chain joins TRBV28 to TRBJ2-5; 10 bases map to TRBD1. V trimming: 3 bases; J trimming: 4 bases; junction bases outside the gene matches: 2. The V gene's germline CDR1 is MDHEN and CDR2 SYDVKM. The CDR3 has 14 residues. The CDR3 DNA reads as TGTGCCAGCAGTTTCGACAGGGGGCGAGAGACCCAGTACTTC. Translated, it gives CASSFDRGRETQYF.

The chain joins TRBV27 to TRBJ2-7, with TRBD2 matching 9 bases. The CDR3 is made up of 16 amino acids. Germline CDR1 reads MNHEY; CDR2 reads SMNVEV (reference sequence). V dropped 6 bases and J dropped 7; count of bases not matched to a gene: 16. The CDR3 loop is CASSPRMAGGLKEQYF. In nucleotides, the CDR3 is TGTGCCAGCAGCCCCCGAATGGCGGGAGGGTTAAAGGAGCAGTACTTC.

In this sample, this clone turned up once. The genes are TRBV28 and TRBJ2-1; weak D call: TRBD1 (6 bases). Germline V gene lookup returns CDR1 MDHEN and CDR2 SYDVKM. The V and J ends lost 1 base and 4 bases respectively, with 11 bases between them. The CDR3 covers 15 residues. DNA of the CDR3: TGTGCCAGCAGTTTATATACAGGGACATACAATGAGCAGTTCTTC. This translates into CASSLYTGTYNEQFF.

In its sample, this clone was seen a few times. J is TRBJ1-1 and V is TRBV7-9; 8 nucleotides match TRBD1. V lost 4 bases to trimming and J lost 4 bases; unmatched junction nucleotides: 8. The CDR3 is 15 residues long. Per germline, CDR1 SEHNR and CDR2 FQNEAQ (reference sequence). The CDR3 bases are TGTGCCAGCAGCTCTTTCAGGGGGCATGGCACTGAAGCTTTCTTT. It translates to CASSSFRGHGTEAFF.